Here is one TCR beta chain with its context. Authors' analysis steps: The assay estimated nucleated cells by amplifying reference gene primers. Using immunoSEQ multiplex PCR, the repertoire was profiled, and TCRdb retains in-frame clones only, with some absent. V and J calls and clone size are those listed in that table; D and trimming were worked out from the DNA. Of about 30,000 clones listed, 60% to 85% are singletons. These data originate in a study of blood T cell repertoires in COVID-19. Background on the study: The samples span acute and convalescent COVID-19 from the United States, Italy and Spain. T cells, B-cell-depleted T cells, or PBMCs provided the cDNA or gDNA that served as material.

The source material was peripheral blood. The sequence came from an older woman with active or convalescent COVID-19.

In DNA form, the CDR3 reads TGTGCCAGTAGCCCCAGGGGGACCACCGGGGAGCTGTTTTTT. Translated: CASSPRGTTGELFF. The rearrangement uses TRBV19 and TRBJ2-2; TRBD1 matches at 7 bases. Looked up from germline, CDR1 is LNHDA and CDR2 is SQIVND (reference sequence). Trimming at V came to 6 bases and at J to 4 bases, leaving 5 bases not matched to a gene. The CDR3 extends over 14 amino acids.